Listed below are T cell receptor beta chains from one sample, sequenced in a study of response to subunit inactivated influenza vaccine. TCRdb recomputed calls from the RT-PCR reads with MiXCR, one row per CDR3 protein. The data show 500,000 to 600,000 distinct CDR3 sequences, 11% to 15% seen once. The sample was PBMCs from blood, taken about 11 days after vaccination. The source of these receptors is a man in his fifties or sixties who received an inactivated influenza vaccine. The CDR3 runs from the conserved cysteine through the conserved F or W. The D gene is left open where the match is weak. Size tells how often a clone was seen (once, few, many) or the class of an expanded clone, and some rows leave it out.

>TRBD1|.|TRBV11-2|TRBJ2-5
TGTGCCAGCAGCTTAGATATGGCCCAGGGGGCTACTCAAGAGACCCAGTACTTC
CASSLDMAQGATQETQYF
>.|few|TRBV29-1|TRBJ2-5
TGCAGCGCCGCGGCGGTCGTGGAGACCCAGTACTTC
CSAAAVVETQYF
>.|many|TRBV4-2|TRBJ1-6
TGCGCCAGCAGCCAAGGGGGTGACTCACCCCTCCACTTT
CASSQGGDSPLHF
>TRBD1|few|TRBV15|TRBJ2-7
TGTGCCACCAGCAGAGGACAGGGGGCCGTCGAAGGCGAGCAGTACTTC
CATSRGQGAVEGEQYF
>.|few|TRBV5-3|TRBJ2-6
TGTGCCAGTGGGGGGGCCATAATCTCTGGGGCCAACGTCCTGACTTTC
CASGGAIISGANVLTF
>.|.|TRBV4-3|TRBJ1-1
TGCGCCAGCAGCCGGTCCATCCTGAACACTGAAGCTTTCTTT
CASSRSILNTEAFF
>.|few|TRBV7-9|TRBJ2-3
TGTGCCAGCAGCTTGCCTGCGGGGACCACAGATACGCAGTATTTT
CASSLPAGTTDTQYF
>.|few|TRBV3-1|TRBJ2-5
TGTGCCAGCAGCCAAGATCAGACCCAAGAGACCCAGTACTTC
CASSQDQTQETQYF
>.|.|TRBV5-6|TRBJ1-2
TGTGCCAGCAGCTTCCCGGGGGGATTTGGCTACACCTTC
CASSFPGGFGYTF
>.|many|TRBV9|TRBJ2-7
TGTGCCAGCAGCGTAGCGGTGGGCCGCAACTACGAGCAGTACTTC
CASSVAVGRNYEQYF
>TRBD2|few|TRBV5-1|TRBJ2-7
TGCGCCAGCAGCTTGGGCAGCGGGATGCACGAGCAGTACTTC
CASSLGSGMHEQYF
>TRBD1|many|TRBV10-3|TRBJ2-5
TGTGCCACTCGAAACAGGGGGCACCAAGAGACCCAGTACTTC
CATRNRGHQETQYF
>TRBD2|few|TRBV29-1|TRBJ2-1
TGCAGCGTTGAAGGGTCCTTAGAGGGCCTAGCGGGTTACAATGAGCAGTTCTTC
CSVEGSLEGLAGYNEQFF
>.|.|TRBV11-2|TRBJ2-7
TGTGCCAGCGGCAGCTCCTACGAGCAGTACTTC
CASGSSYEQYF
>.|.|TRBV7-9|TRBJ1-4
TGTGCCAGCAGCTTCGCTTCCTCCCCTACTAATGAAAAACTGTTTTTT
CASSFASSPTNEKLFF
>TRBD1|.|TRBV28|TRBJ2-7
TGTGCCAGCAAAGGGACAGTGGGATACGAGCAGTACTTC
CASKGTVGYEQYF
>.|.|TRBV12-3/TRBV12-4|TRBJ1-2
TGTGCCAGCAGTTCCGACAGACTCTATGGCTACACCTTC
CASSSDRLYGYTF
>.|.|TRBV21-1|TRBJ2-1
TGTGCCAGCAGCAAGGAGCCTAGCGGGAGAAGGGGTGAGCAGTTCTTC
CASSKEPSGRRGEQFF
>TRBD2|few|TRBV24-1|TRBJ2-7
TGTGCCACCACCGGGACTAGCGGGAGGTTTTACGAGCAGTACTTC
CATTGTSGRFYEQYF
>.|few|TRBV14|TRBJ2-7
TGTGCCAGCAGCCAAGACTCCCCCCAGGGGGGTTACTACTACTACGAGCAGTACTTC
CASSQDSPQGGYYYYEQYF
>.|.|TRBV10-3|TRBJ2-5
TGTGCCATCAGTGAGTCAGTAGGGATTGAGACCCAGTACTTC
CAISESVGIETQYF
>TRBD2|.|TRBV14|TRBJ2-1
TGTGCCAGCAGCCCTTCCTCCCAGGTGGGGGGGTACAATGAGCAGTTCTTC
CASSPSSQVGGYNEQFF
>TRBD2|few|TRBV20-1|TRBJ2-2
TGCAGTGCTGGCAACGGGAGGGCCGACACCGGGGAGCTGTTTTTT
CSAGNGRADTGELFF
>TRBD2|few|TRBV20-1|TRBJ2-5
TGCAGTGCTAGAGATAATAGCGGGGCCCAAGAGACCCAGTACTTC
CSARDNSGAQETQYF
>.|.|TRBV20-1|TRBJ1-4
TGCAGTGCTAGAGGGGACATGGCTAATGAAAAACTGTTTTTT
CSARGDMANEKLFF
>TRBD2|few|TRBV9|TRBJ2-3
TGTGCCAGCAAACTAGCGGGGGGGCCCGGTACGCAGTATTTT
CASKLAGGPGTQYF
>.|few|TRBV6-2/TRBV6-3|TRBJ1-6
TGTGCCAGCAGACAAACTACAGGGTCCAATAATTCACCCCTCCACTTT
CASRQTTGSNNSPLHF
>.|.|TRBV20-1|TRBJ1-1
TGCAGTGCCATCCGTCGGGAAACTGAAGCTTTCTTT
CSAIRRETEAFF
>.|.|TRBV28|TRBJ2-1
TGTGCCAGCAGTCAACTAGAATTATCCTACAATGAGCAGTTCTTC
CASSQLELSYNEQFF
>TRBD1|few|TRBV30|TRBJ2-3
TGTGCCTGGAGGACCCCGGGACAGGGGCCCAGGGATACGCAGTATTTT
CAWRTPGQGPRDTQYF
>.|few|TRBV7-9|TRBJ2-2
TGTGCCAGCAGCTCGGACAGATCCGCGAACACCGGGGAGCTGTTTTTT
CASSSDRSANTGELFF
>TRBD2|.|TRBV28|TRBJ2-3
TGTGCCAGCAGTGCGACTAGCGGGACCTTCACAGATACGCAGTATTTT
CASSATSGTFTDTQYF
>.|.|TRBV4-3|TRBJ2-3
TGCGCCAGCAGCCAAGGGACAGATCTTCGCACAGATACGCAGTATTTT
CASSQGTDLRTDTQYF
>.|once|TRBV7-9|TRBJ2-1
TGTGCCAGCAGCTTTTTCAATTCCGGTGAGCAGTTCTTC
CASSFFNSGEQFF
>.|many|TRBV12-3/TRBV12-4|TRBJ1-1
TGTGCCAGCAGTTCCACGGGTCTGAACACTGTTGAAGCTTTCTTT
CASSSTGLNTVEAFF
>.|few|TRBV15|TRBJ2-1
TGTGCCACCAGCAGCAGGGGGGCATCCTACAATGAGCAGTTCTTC
CATSSRGASYNEQFF